This paragraph covers one TCR beta chain sequence. What it binds is not known. Method: immunoSEQ multiplex PCR; TCRdb's copy keeps in-frame clones and lacks some. Among 50,000 or so clones, roughly four fifths were seen once, and the ten largest hold approximately 0.7%. The entry originates in a study of OX40 agonist ivuxolimab in advanced cancers. Study observations and caveats: In general, CD8+ T cells held more expanded clones than CD4+ did, on average.

V lost 1 base and J lost 2, with 9 bases in between. The CDR3 has 14 residues. Germline-derived CDR1 and CDR2 are SGDLS and YYNGEE. No patient had autoimmune disease or received systemic immunosuppression. The sequence came from an adult with an advanced solid tumor such as melanoma, head and neck, liver or kidney cancer. This chain links TRBV9 with TRBJ1-1; no definite D call. This sample comprised CD4+ or CD8+ T cells sorted from blood, obtained in a trial of the OX40 agonist ivuxolimab. The DNA for the CDR3 is TGTGCCAGCAGCGTAAGATCCGTAAACACTGAAGCTTTCTTT. As protein: CASSVRSVNTEAFF.